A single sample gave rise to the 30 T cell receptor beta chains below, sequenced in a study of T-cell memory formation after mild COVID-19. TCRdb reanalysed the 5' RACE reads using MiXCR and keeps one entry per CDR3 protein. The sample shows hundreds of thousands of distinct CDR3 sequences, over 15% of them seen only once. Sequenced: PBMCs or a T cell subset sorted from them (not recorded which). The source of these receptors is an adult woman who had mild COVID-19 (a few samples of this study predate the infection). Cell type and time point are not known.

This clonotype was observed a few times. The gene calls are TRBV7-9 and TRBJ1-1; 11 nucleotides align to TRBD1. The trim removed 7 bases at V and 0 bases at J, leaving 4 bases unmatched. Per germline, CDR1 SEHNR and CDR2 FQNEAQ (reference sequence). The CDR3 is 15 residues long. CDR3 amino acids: CASKGQGALNTEAFF. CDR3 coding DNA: TGTGCCAGCAAAGGACAGGGGGCCTTGAACACTGAAGCTTTCTTT.

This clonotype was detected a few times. In DNA, the CDR3 is TGCAGCGTGGAGGGACAGAGGAACACCGGGGAGCTGTTTTTT. It is translated as CSVEGQRNTGELFF. The rearrangement uses TRBV29-1 and TRBJ2-2; a weak D match, TRBD1 (7 bases). The CDR3 extends over 14 amino acids. V dropped 6 bases and J dropped 1 base, with 12 bases sitting between them. Germline lookup yields CDR1 SQVTM and CDR2 ANQGSEA.

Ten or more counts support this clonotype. CDR3 protein: CASSQEGIGMNTEAFF. DNA for the CDR3: TGCGCCAGCAGCCAAGAGGGAATAGGGATGAACACTGAAGCTTTCTTT. V is TRBV4-1 and J is TRBJ1-1, with D uncertain. Trimming cost V 0 bases and J 0 bases, with 11 bases left between them. Germline CDR1 reads MGHRA; CDR2 reads YSYEKL. The CDR3 has 16 residues.

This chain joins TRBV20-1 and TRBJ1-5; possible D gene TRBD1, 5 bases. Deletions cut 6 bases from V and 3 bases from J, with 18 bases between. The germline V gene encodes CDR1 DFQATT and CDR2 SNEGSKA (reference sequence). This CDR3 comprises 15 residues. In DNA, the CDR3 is TGCAGTGCCCTTCAGCGAGGGGCTTTCAATCAGCCCCAGCATTTT. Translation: CSALQRGAFNQPQHF.

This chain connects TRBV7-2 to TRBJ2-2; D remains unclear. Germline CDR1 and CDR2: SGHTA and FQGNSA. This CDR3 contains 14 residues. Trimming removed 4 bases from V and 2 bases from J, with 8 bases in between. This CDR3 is CASSSDFNTGELFF. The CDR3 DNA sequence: TGTGCCAGCAGCTCAGACTTTAACACCGGGGAGCTGTTTTTT.

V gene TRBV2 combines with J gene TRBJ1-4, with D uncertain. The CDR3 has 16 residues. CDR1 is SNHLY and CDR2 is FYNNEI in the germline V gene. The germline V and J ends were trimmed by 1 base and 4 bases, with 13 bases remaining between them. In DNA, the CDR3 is TGTGCCAGCAGTGAAGTGGACGTCGACGGTAATGAAAAACTGTTTTTT. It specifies CASSEVDVDGNEKLFF.

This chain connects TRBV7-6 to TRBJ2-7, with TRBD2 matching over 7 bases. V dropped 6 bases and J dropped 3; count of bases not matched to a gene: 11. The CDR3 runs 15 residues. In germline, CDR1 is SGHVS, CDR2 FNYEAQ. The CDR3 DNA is TGTGCCAGCAGTAGGGGTACGGGGGAGGGCTACGAGCAGTACTTC. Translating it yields CASSRGTGEGYEQYF.

For the CDR3, the DNA is TGCAGTGCTAGAGATTCACCAGCTGAAGCTTTCTTT. It is translated as CSARDSPAEAFF. The genes are TRBV20-1 and TRBJ1-1, with D hard to call. Germline assignment: CDR1 DFQATT and CDR2 SNEGSKA (reference sequence). The V and J ends lost 0 bases and 6 bases respectively, with 8 bases between them. The CDR3 spans 12 residues.

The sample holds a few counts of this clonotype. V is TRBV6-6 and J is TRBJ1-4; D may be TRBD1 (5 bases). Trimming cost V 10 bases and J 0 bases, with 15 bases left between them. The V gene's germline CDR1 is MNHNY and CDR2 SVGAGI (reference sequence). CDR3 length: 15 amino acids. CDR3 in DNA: TGTGCCACCCTTCGACAGCAGGCAACTAATGAAAAACTGTTTTTT. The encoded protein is CATLRQQATNEKLFF.

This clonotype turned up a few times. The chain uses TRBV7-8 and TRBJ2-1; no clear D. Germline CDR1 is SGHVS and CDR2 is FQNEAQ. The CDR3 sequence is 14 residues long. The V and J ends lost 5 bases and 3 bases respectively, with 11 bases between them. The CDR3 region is CASSMSENYNEQFF. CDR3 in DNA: TGTGCCAGCAGCATGTCGGAGAACTACAATGAGCAGTTCTTC.

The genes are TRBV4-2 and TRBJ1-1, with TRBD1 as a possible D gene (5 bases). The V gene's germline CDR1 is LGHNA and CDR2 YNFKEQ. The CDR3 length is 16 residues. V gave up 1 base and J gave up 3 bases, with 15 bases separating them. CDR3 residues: CASSQGMGIGDTEAFF. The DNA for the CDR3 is TGTGCCAGCAGCCAAGGGATGGGGATAGGGGACACTGAAGCTTTCTTT.

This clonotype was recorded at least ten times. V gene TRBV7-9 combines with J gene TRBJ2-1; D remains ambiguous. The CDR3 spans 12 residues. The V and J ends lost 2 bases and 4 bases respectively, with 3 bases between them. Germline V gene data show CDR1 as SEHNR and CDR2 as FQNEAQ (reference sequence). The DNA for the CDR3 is TGTGCCAGCAGCTTAAATTACAATGAGCAGTTCTTC. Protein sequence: CASSLNYNEQFF.

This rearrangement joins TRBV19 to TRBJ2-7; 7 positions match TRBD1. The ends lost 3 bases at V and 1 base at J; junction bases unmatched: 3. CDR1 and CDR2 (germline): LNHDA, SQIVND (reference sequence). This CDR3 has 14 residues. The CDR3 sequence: CASSIGTASYEQYF. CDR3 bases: TGTGCCAGTAGTATTGGGACAGCATCCTACGAGCAGTACTTC.

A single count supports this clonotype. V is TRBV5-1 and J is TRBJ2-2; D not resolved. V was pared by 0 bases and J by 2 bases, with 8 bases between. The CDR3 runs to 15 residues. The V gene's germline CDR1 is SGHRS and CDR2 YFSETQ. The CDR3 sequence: CASSLATDNTGELFF. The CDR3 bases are TGCGCCAGCAGCTTGGCAACAGATAACACCGGGGAGCTGTTTTTT.

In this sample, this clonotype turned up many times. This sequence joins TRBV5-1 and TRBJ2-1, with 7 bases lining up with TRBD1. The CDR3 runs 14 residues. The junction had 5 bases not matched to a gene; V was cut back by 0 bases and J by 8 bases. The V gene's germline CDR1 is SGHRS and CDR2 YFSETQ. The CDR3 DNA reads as TGCGCCAGCAGCTTGGGGGACAGTGTAGATGAGCAGTTCTTC. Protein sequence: CASSLGDSVDEQFF.

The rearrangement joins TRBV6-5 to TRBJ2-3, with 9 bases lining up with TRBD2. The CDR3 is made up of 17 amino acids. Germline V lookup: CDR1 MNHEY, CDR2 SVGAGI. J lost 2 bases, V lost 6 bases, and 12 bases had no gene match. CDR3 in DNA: TGTGCCAGCAGATCCACCTCCCTAGCGGGGATCACAGATACGCAGTATTTT. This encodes CASRSTSLAGITDTQYF.

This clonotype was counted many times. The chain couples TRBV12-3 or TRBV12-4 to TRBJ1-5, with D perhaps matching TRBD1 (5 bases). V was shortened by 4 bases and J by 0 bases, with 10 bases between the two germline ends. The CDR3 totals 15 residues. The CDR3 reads CASSWGTFSNQPQHF. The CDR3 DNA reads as TGTGCCAGCAGTTGGGGGACCTTTAGCAATCAGCCCCAGCATTTT.

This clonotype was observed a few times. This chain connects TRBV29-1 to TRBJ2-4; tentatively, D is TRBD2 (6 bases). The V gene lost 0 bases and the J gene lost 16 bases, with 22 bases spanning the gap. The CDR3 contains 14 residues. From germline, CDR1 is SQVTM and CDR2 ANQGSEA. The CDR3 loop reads CSVEDRRGPSALYF. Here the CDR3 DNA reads TGCAGCGTTGAAGATAGGAGGGGCCCCTCGGCCTTATACTTC.

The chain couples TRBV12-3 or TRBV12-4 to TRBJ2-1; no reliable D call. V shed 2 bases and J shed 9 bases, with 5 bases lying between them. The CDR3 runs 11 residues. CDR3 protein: CASSLMAEQFF. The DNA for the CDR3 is TGTGCCAGCAGTTTAATGGCTGAGCAGTTCTTC.

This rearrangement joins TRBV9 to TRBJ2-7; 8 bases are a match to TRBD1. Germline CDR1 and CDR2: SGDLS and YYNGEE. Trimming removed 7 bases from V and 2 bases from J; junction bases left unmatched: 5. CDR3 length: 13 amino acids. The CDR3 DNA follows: TGTGCCAGCGGGACAGGCTCTGCCTACGAGCAGTACTTC. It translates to CASGTGSAYEQYF.

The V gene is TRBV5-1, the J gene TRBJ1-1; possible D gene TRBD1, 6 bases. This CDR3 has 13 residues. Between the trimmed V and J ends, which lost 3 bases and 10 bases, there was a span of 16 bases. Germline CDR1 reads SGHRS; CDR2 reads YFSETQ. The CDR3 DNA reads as TGCGCCAGCAGCTCGGAGGGGGTCGGAGGAGCTTTCTTT. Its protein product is CASSSEGVGGAFF.

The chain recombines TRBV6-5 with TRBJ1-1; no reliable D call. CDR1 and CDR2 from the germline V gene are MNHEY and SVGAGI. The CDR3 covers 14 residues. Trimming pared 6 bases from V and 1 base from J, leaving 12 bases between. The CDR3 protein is CASSNFARNTEAFF. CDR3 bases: TGTGCCAGCAGCAACTTTGCCCGGAACACTGAAGCTTTCTTT.

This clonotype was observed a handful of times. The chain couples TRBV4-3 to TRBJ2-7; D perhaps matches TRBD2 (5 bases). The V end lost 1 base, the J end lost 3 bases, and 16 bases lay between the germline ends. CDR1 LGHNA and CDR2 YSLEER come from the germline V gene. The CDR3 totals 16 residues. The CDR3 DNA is TGCGCCAGCAGCCAAGGACTACCGTTCCTCCACTACGAGCAGTACTTC. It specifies CASSQGLPFLHYEQYF.

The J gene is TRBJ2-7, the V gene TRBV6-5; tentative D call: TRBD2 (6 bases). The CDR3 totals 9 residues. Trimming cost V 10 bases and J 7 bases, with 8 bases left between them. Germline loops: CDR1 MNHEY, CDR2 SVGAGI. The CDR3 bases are TGTGCCAACGGAGGGGAGCAGTACTTC. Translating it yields CANGGEQYF.

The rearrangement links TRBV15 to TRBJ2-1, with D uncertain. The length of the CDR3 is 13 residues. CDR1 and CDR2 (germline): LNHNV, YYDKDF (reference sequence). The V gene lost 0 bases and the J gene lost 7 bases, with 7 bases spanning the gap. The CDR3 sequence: CATSRDSANEQFF. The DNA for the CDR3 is TGTGCCACCAGCAGAGACTCAGCGAATGAGCAGTTCTTC. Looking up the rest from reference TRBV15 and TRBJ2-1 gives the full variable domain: DAMVIQNPRYQVTQFGKPVTLSCSQTLNHNVMYWYQQKSSQAPKLLFHYYDKDFNNEADTPDNFQSRRPNTSFCFLDIRSPGLGDTAMYLCATSRDSANEQFFGPGTRLTVL.

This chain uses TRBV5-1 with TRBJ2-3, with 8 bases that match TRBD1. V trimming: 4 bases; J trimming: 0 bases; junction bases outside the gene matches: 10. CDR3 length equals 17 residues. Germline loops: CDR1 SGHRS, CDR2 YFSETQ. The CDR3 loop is CASSPGQGTPSTDTQYF. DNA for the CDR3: TGCGCCAGCAGCCCCGGACAGGGAACCCCTAGCACAGATACGCAGTATTTT.

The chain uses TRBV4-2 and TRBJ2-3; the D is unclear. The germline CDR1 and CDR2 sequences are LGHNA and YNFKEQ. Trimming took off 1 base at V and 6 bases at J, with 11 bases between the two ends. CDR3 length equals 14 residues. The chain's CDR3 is CASSQGLQPDTQYF. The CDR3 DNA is TGTGCCAGCAGCCAAGGTCTTCAACCGGATACGCAGTATTTT.

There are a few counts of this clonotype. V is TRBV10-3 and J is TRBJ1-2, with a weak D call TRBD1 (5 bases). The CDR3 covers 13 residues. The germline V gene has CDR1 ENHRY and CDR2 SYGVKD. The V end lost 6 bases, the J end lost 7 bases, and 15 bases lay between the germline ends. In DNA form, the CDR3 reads TGTGCCATCAGCCCGGGACGGGAGTCTGGCTACACCTTC. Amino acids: CAISPGRESGYTF.

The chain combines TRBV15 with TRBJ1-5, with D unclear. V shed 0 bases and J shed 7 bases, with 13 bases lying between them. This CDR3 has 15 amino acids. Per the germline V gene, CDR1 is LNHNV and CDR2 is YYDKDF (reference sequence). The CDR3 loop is CATSRDRLPGQPQHF. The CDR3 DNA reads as TGTGCCACCAGCAGAGACCGACTCCCTGGGCAGCCCCAGCATTTT.

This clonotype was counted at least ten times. CDR3 nucleotide sequence: TGTGCCAGCAGTCCGGGACAGGGAATGTACGAGCAGTACTTC. Translating it yields CASSPGQGMYEQYF. The genes are TRBV6-5 and TRBJ2-7, with 9 nucleotides matching TRBD1. Trimming at V came to 5 bases and at J to 4 bases, leaving 6 bases not matched to a gene. Germline lookup yields CDR1 MNHEY and CDR2 SVGAGI. CDR3 length: 14 amino acids.